Listed below are T cell receptor beta chains from one sample, sequenced in a study of blood T cell repertoires in COVID-19. Profiling relied on immunoSEQ multiplex PCR, and the TCRdb table lists in-frame clones only, not all of them. The sample includes 50,000 to 65,000 clones, around 90% of them seen just once. What was sequenced was peripheral blood. Receptor source: a man in his forties or fifties with active COVID-19. CDR3s include the opening cysteine and the closing phenylalanine or tryptophan. A D gene is named only where the DNA matches it firmly. Where a row states a size, it is once, few, many or the class of an expanded clone; other rows omit it.

D	size	V	J	DNA	CDR3
TRBD1	-	TRBV6-4	TRBJ1-5	TGTGCCAGTCCCGACAGGGCTTATAGCAATCAGCCCCAGCATTTT	CASPDRAYSNQPQHF
-	-	TRBV12-5	TRBJ1-1	TGTGCTAGTGGTTTAGCAGGGAACACTGAAGCTTTCTTT	CASGLAGNTEAFF
TRBD2	-	TRBV2	TRBJ2-5	TGTGCCAGCAGTGAAAGGGTAGCGGGGGGCAAAGAGACCCAGTACTTC	CASSERVAGGKETQYF
-	-	TRBV5-1	TRBJ2-5	TGCGCCAGCAGTTCGGAGGGGGAGACCCAGTACTTC	CASSSEGETQYF
-	-	TRBV6-1	TRBJ1-3	TGTGCCAGCAGTGAAGGGACAGACGTTCTCTCTGGAAACACCATATATTTT	CASSEGTDVLSGNTIYF
-	few	TRBV9	TRBJ2-1	TGTGCCAGCAGCTTAGGCCCCACACAAAAATACAATGAGCAGTTCTTC	CASSLGPTQKYNEQFF
-	-	TRBV5-1	TRBJ2-7	TGCGCCAGCAGCTTTGGGACTTCGATCTACGAGCAGTACTTC	CASSFGTSIYEQYF
-	-	TRBV10-3	TRBJ1-1	TGTGCCATCAAAATTACATCCGAGGGCACTGAAGCTTTCTTT	CAIKITSEGTEAFF
TRBD2	-	TRBV5-1	TRBJ2-7	TGCGCCAGCAGCAACGGTCCGGGACTAGCGGGGGCTCCGACCTACGAGCAGTACTTC	CASSNGPGLAGAPTYEQYF
TRBD2	once	TRBV4-1	TRBJ2-1	TGCGCCAGCAGCCAAGAACTCCGGGGGGGCGTTCGAGAGCAGTTCTTC	CASSQELRGGVREQFF
TRBD2	-	TRBV7-8	TRBJ2-1	TGTGCCAGCAGCCAGGGACTAGCGGGGCTCTGGTTCTTC	CASSQGLAGLWFF
-	few	TRBV9	TRBJ2-3	TGTGCCAGCAGCGTAGGGAGCGGCCTCACAGATACGCAGTATTTT	CASSVGSGLTDTQYF
-	-	TRBV18	TRBJ2-1	TGTGCCAGCTCACCAAAACATAATGAGCAGTTCTTC	CASSPKHNEQFF
TRBD2	-	TRBV29-1	TRBJ2-1	TGCAGCGTTGAAGGAATTGAGTTGGGGAGGGGTGAGCAGTTCTTC	CSVEGIELGRGEQFF
TRBD1	-	TRBV6-6	TRBJ1-1	TGTGCCAGCAGTTCCCCCGGGACAGGGTACACTGAAGCTTTCTTT	CASSSPGTGYTEAFF
TRBD2	-	TRBV5-1	TRBJ2-2	TGCGCCAGCAGCTTTGACCAGCGGGGTGCCGGGGAGCTGTTTTTT	CASSFDQRGAGELFF
TRBD1	-	TRBV5-1	TRBJ2-5	TGCGCCAGCAGCTCCGACAGGGGTGAAGAGACCCAGTACTTC	CASSSDRGEETQYF
-	-	TRBV19	TRBJ1-3	TGTGCCAGTAGTATAGAAGACAGCATCTCTGGAAACACCATATATTTT	CASSIEDSISGNTIYF
TRBD1	-	TRBV5-4	TRBJ1-3	TGTGCCAGCAGCTTGGGGGGACAGGGCACCGGAAACACCATATATTTT	CASSLGGQGTGNTIYF
TRBD1	-	TRBV3-1/TRBV3-2	TRBJ1-2	TGTGCCAGCAGCCAGAGACAGGGTACCCATGGCTACACCTTC	CASSQRQGTHGYTF
-	-	TRBV14	TRBJ1-3	TGTGCCAGCGGCTTGGTGGGAAACACCATATATTTT	CASGLVGNTIYF
-	-	TRBV5-8	TRBJ1-2	TGTGCCAGCAGCCTCAGGTTTGAGGGCTACACCTTC	CASSLRFEGYTF
TRBD1	-	TRBV7-7	TRBJ2-1	TGTGCCAGCAGCCCGGACAGGGGCCTCTCCAATGAGCAGTTCTTC	CASSPDRGLSNEQFF
-	-	TRBV4-3	TRBJ1-5	TGCGCCAGCAGCCAAGAAGCGGACCTGAATCAGCCCCAGCATTTT	CASSQEADLNQPQHF
-	-	TRBV12-5	TRBJ2-3	TGTGCTAGTGGTCCCGAGACAGATACGCAGTATTTT	CASGPETDTQYF
-	-	TRBV3-1/TRBV3-2	TRBJ2-3	TGTGCCAGCAGCCAAGCCCCCAGTAATACGCAGTATTTT	CASSQAPSNTQYF
TRBD1	-	TRBV29-1	TRBJ2-7	TGCAGCGTTTTGAGGGGGCAGGCCTACGAGCAGTACTTC	CSVLRGQAYEQYF
-	-	TRBV9	TRBJ1-1	TGTGCCAGCAGCGTCGACAGGAACACTGAAGCTTTCTTT	CASSVDRNTEAFF
-	few	TRBV7-9	TRBJ1-4	TGTGCCAGCAAACAGGGTACTAATGAAAAACTGTTTTTT	CASKQGTNEKLFF
TRBD2	-	TRBV9	TRBJ2-3	TGTGCCAGCAGCTTAAGCGGGGGGGCCACAGATACGCAGTATTTT	CASSLSGGATDTQYF
-	-	TRBV6-6	TRBJ1-5	TGTGCCAGCAGTTCGGACAGCCCGATGGGCAATCAGCCCCAGCATTTT	CASSSDSPMGNQPQHF